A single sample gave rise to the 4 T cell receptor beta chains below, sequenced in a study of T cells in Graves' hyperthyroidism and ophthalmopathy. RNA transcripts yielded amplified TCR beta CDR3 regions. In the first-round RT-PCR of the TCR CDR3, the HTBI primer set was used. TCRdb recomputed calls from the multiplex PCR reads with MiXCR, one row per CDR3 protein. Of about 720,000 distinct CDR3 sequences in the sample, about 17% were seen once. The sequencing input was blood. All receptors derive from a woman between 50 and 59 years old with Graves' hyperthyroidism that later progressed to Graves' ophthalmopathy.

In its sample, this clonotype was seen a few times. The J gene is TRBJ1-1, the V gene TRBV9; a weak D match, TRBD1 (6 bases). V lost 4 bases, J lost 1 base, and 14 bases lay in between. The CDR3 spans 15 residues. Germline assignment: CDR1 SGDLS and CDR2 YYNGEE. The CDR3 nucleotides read TGTGCCAGCAGCCCCCTCGGACAGAAGAACACTGAAGCTTTCTTT. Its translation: CASSPLGQKNTEAFF.

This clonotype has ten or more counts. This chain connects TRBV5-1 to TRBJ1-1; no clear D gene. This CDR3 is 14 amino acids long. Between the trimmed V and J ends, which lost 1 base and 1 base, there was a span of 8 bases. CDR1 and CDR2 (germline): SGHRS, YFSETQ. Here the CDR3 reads CASSLNHRNTEAFF. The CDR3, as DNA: TGCGCCAGCAGCTTGAACCACAGGAACACTGAAGCTTTCTTT. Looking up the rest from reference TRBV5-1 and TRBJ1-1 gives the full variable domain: KAGVTQTPRYLIKTRGQQVTLSCSPISGHRSVSWYQQTPGQGLQFLFEYFSETQRNKGNFPGRFSGRQFSNSRSEMNVSTLELGDSALYLCASSLNHRNTEAFFGQGTRLTVV.

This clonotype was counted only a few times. The CDR3 loop reads CASSYLEHEKLFF. CDR3 bases: TGTGCCAGCAGTTACTTAGAACACGAAAAACTGTTTTTT. V usage is TRBV6-5 and J usage is TRBJ1-4, with D unresolved. This CDR3 is built from 13 residues. CDR1 is MNHEY, CDR2 SVGAGI, per germline. V gave up 1 base and J gave up 8 bases, with 8 bases separating them.

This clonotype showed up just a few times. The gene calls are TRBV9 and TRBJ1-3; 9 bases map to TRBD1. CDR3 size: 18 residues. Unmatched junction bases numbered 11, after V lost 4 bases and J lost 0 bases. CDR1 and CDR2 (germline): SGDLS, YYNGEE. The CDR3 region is CASSTSRDRVHSGNTIYF. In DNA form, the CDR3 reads TGTGCCAGCAGCACGAGCCGGGACAGGGTCCACTCTGGAAACACCATATATTTT. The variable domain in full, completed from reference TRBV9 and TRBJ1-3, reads DSGVTQTPKHLITATGQRVTLRCSPRSGDLSVYWYQQSLDQGLQFLIQYYNGEERAKGNILERFSAQQFPDLHSELNLSSLELGDSALYFCASSTSRDRVHSGNTIYFGEGSWLTVV.